These 22 T cell receptor beta chains came from one sample sequenced in a study of blood T cell repertoires in COVID-19. Data came from immunoSEQ multiplex PCR; TCRdb stores just in-frame clones and leaves some out. The repertoire holds approximately 200,000 clones, 70% to 80% seen once, with around 11% in the top ten. Sequenced input: peripheral blood. The receptors here all came from a woman in her 50s with acute or convalescent COVID-19.

This rearrangement joins TRBV28 to TRBJ1-6; D is uncertain. Germline V gene sequence: CDR1 MDHEN, CDR2 SYDVKM. V lost 5 bases and J 6 bases, leaving 8 bases between the germline ends. The CDR3 is made up of 13 amino acids. This CDR3 is CASSPVFNSPLHF. Here the CDR3 DNA reads TGTGCCAGCAGTCCGGTTTTTAATTCACCCCTCCACTTT.

This chain uses TRBV4-3 with TRBJ1-2; D not certain. Germline lookup yields CDR1 LGHNA and CDR2 YSLEER. The CDR3 has 15 residues. Trimming left V 4 bases short and J 1 base short, with 13 bases between. CDR3 sequence reads: CASSPGNSFNYGYTF. CDR3 sequence (DNA): TGCGCCAGCAGCCCGGGGAACAGCTTTAACTATGGCTACACCTTC.

This sequence joins TRBV24-1 and TRBJ2-1; TRBD2 matches at 11 bases. In germline, CDR1 is KGHDR, CDR2 SFDVKD. The junction had 6 bases not matched to a gene; V was cut back by 2 bases and J by 4 bases. The CDR3 length is 17 residues. CDR3 in DNA: TGTGCCACCAGTGATTCGCTTAGCGGGAGGGTTTACAATGAGCAGTTCTTC. This codes for CATSDSLSGRVYNEQFF.

The rearrangement uses TRBV7-8 and TRBJ2-1; 8 nucleotides line up with TRBD1. Germline V gives CDR1 SGHVS, CDR2 FQNEAQ. This CDR3 region has 16 residues. Trimming at V came to 2 bases and at J to 6 bases, leaving 9 bases not matched to a gene. This chain's CDR3 is CASSLFRQGAANEQFF. CDR3 in DNA: TGTGCCAGCAGCTTATTCCGGCAGGGGGCGGCCAATGAGCAGTTCTTC.

The rearrangement joins TRBV2 to TRBJ2-3; perhaps TRBD1 as D (5 bases). CDR3 length equals 13 residues. The germline V and J ends were trimmed by 7 bases and 4 bases, with 12 bases remaining between them. The germline gives CDR1 SNHLY, CDR2 FYNNEI. The CDR3 sequence is CASTLFRADTQYF. CDR3 coding DNA: TGTGCCAGCACTCTTTTCAGGGCAGATACGCAGTATTTT.

This clone was detected a few times. This chain uses TRBV4-3 with TRBJ2-1; 8 bases are shared with TRBD2. CDR1 and CDR2 (germline): LGHNA, YSLEER. Trimming cost V 3 bases and J 8 bases; bases outside gene matches: 15. This CDR3 is 17 amino acids long. In nucleotides, the CDR3 is TGCGCCAGCAGCCATCAACTTAGCGGGACCCGAGGGGATGAGCAGTTCTTC. Encoded protein: CASSHQLSGTRGDEQFF.

The chain uses TRBV7-6 and TRBJ2-1, with 9 bases that match TRBD2. CDR1 and CDR2 (germline): SGHVS, FNYEAQ. This CDR3 contains 14 residues. The J segment lost 12 bases and the V segment lost 4 bases, leaving 10 bases of the junction unmatched. CDR3 nucleotide sequence: TGTGCCAGCAGCTCAGGACAGCGGGGGGCCGGGCAGTTCTTC. It yields the protein CASSSGQRGAGQFF.

This clone was seen just once. The genes are TRBV6-1 and TRBJ1-1; possible D gene TRBD1, 6 bases. The ends were cut back, 0 bases at V and 9 bases at J, with 23 bases in the middle. CDR3 length: 17 residues. Germline values: CDR1 MNHNS, CDR2 SASEGT. CDR3 in DNA: TGTGCCAGCAGTGAAGCGACCTCGTTCAGACAGGTCCGTAAAGCTTTCTTT. It specifies CASSEATSFRQVRKAFF.

The genes are TRBV18 and TRBJ2-5; 9 bases align to TRBD1. The CDR3 is 15 residues long. The V segment lost 3 bases and the J segment 5 bases; nucleotides outside the gene matches: 7. Germline CDR1 KGHSH, CDR2 LQKENI. The CDR3 loop reads CASSPSQGARETQYF. The CDR3 DNA follows: TGTGCCAGCTCACCCTCACAGGGGGCGAGGGAGACCCAGTACTTC.

The V and J genes are TRBV6-5 and TRBJ2-7; possibly TRBD1 for D (5 bases). V lost 7 bases and J lost 3, with 13 bases in between. CDR3 length equals 13 residues. Germline V gene sequence: CDR1 MNHEY, CDR2 SVGAGI. The CDR3 is CASTSKGDYEQYF. CDR3 nucleotide sequence: TGTGCCAGCACCTCAAAAGGGGACTACGAGCAGTACTTC.

This clone was detected once. The rearrangement uses TRBV12-3 or TRBV12-4 and TRBJ2-3; D gene unclear. The CDR3 loop spans 11 amino acids. Trimming removed 3 bases from V and 6 bases from J, with 4 bases in between. The CDR3 DNA reads as TGTGCCAGCAGTTTCGCGGATACGCAGTATTTT. It codes for CASSFADTQYF.

The chain couples TRBV28 to TRBJ1-1; TRBD1 aligns across 7 bases. CDR1 MDHEN and CDR2 SYDVKM come from the germline V gene. The CDR3 has 16 residues. Trimming at V came to 6 bases and at J to 1 base, leaving 11 bases not matched to a gene. The CDR3, as DNA: TGTGCCAGCAGCCCACAGGGGCATAAGAGGAACACTGAAGCTTTCTTT. This codes for CASSPQGHKRNTEAFF. Complete variable domain (other parts from reference TRBV28 and TRBJ1-1): DVKVTQSSRYLVKRTGEKVFLECVQDMDHENMFWYRQDPGLGLRLIYFSYDVKMKEKGDIPEGYSVSREKKERFSLILESASTNQTSMYLCASSPQGHKRNTEAFFGQGTRLTVV.

CDR3 sequence (DNA): TGCAGCGTTTCCCGCAGGGGAGGGGGTGAGCAGTTCTTC. Its translation: CSVSRRGGGEQFF. The V gene is TRBV29-1, the J gene TRBJ2-1, with D perhaps matching TRBD2 (7 bases). From germline, CDR1 is SQVTM and CDR2 ANQGSEA. V dropped 5 bases and J dropped 9 bases, with 17 bases sitting between them. The CDR3 has 13 amino acids.

The rearrangement joins TRBV6-5 to TRBJ2-1; D is uncertain. Germline V gives CDR1 MNHEY, CDR2 SVGAGI. CDR3 length: 15 amino acids. Trimming cost V 2 bases and J 1 base, with 9 bases left between them. The CDR3 here is CASSYDSLSYNEQFF. DNA for the CDR3: TGTGCCAGCAGTTACGATAGCTTATCCTACAATGAGCAGTTCTTC.

CDR3 residues: CASSMKGQGAITEAFF. The CDR3 bases are TGTGCCAGTAGTATGAAGGGACAGGGGGCTATCACTGAAGCTTTCTTT. This chain joins TRBV19 and TRBJ1-1; TRBD1 matches 12 bases. This CDR3 is built from 16 residues. V was clipped by 3 bases and J by 4 bases; unmatched bases: 6. Germline V gene lookup returns CDR1 LNHDA and CDR2 SQIVND (reference sequence).

The chain is built from TRBV3-1 (or the pseudogene TRBV3-2) and TRBJ2-4; maybe TRBD2 (5 bases). The CDR3 extends over 14 amino acids. Trimming left V 2 bases short and J 6 bases short, with 11 bases between. Germline CDR1 is LGHDT and CDR2 is YNNKEL (reference sequence). Here the CDR3 reads CASSQSRGRNIQYF. The CDR3 nucleotides read TGTGCCAGCAGCCAAAGTAGAGGGAGAAACATTCAGTACTTC.

The chain uses TRBV11-2 and TRBJ1-1; D possibly corresponds to TRBD1 (6 bases). V lost 2 bases, J lost 4 bases, and 11 bases lay in between. The CDR3 has 14 residues. Per the germline V gene, CDR1 is SGHAT and CDR2 is FQNNGV. The CDR3 coding sequence is TGTGCCAGCAGCTTAAACAGGGTTGGCACTGAAGCTTTCTTT. It is translated as CASSLNRVGTEAFF.

The gene calls are TRBV6-1 and TRBJ2-5; 7 nucleotides agree with TRBD2. Germline V gene sequence: CDR1 MNHNS, CDR2 SASEGT. The ends lost 0 bases at V and 7 bases at J; junction bases unmatched: 14. The CDR3 extends over 17 amino acids. As DNA, the CDR3 is TGTGCCAGCAGTGAAGCGCTTCGGGGGAGGGCCGTCGGGACCCAGTACTTC. Protein product: CASSEALRGRAVGTQYF.

This chain connects TRBV5-4 to TRBJ1-2, with D perhaps matching TRBD1 (6 bases). CDR1 and CDR2 (germline): SGHNT, YYREEE (reference sequence). There are 15 residues in the CDR3. V shed 3 bases and J shed 2 bases, with 14 bases lying between them. CDR3 sequence (DNA): TGTGCCAGCAGCTCGCGTACAGGGTTGAACTATGGCTACACCTTC. Translated: CASSSRTGLNYGYTF.

The genes are TRBV3-1 (or the pseudogene TRBV3-2) and TRBJ2-3; 8 nucleotides match TRBD2. There are 13 residues in the CDR3. Germline CDR1 and CDR2: LGHDT and YNNKEL (reference sequence). The V gene end was trimmed by 6 bases and the J gene end by 8 bases; junction bases not matched to a gene: 7. The CDR3, as DNA: TGTGCCAGCAGTGAGGGCGGGAGGCGTACGCAGTATTTT. This sequence encodes CASSEGGRRTQYF.

The V gene is TRBV3-1 (or the pseudogene TRBV3-2), the J gene TRBJ2-2; 7 nucleotides align to TRBD2. CDR1 LGHDT and CDR2 YNNKEL come from the germline V gene (reference sequence). The CDR3 consists of 15 residues. The ends lost 4 bases at V and 8 bases at J; junction bases unmatched: 10. CDR3 protein: CASSRGTIAIGELFF. CDR3 nucleotides: TGTGCCAGCAGCCGTGGGACTATCGCGATTGGGGAGCTGTTTTTT.

The chain couples TRBV28 to TRBJ1-5, with 10 bases that match TRBD1. The length of the CDR3 is 17 residues. Germline CDR1 reads MDHEN; CDR2 reads SYDVKM. Trimming took 7 bases from V and 2 from J; bases not matched to a gene: 11. DNA for the CDR3: TGTGCCAGCACCCGGGACAGGGGAGGTAGCGGCAATCAGCCCCAGCATTTT. As protein: CASTRDRGGSGNQPQHF.